This TCR beta chain was captured by sequencing in a study of chronic HIV infection and antiretroviral therapy. The CDR3 consists of 13 residues. CDR1 and CDR2 from the germline V gene are MDHEN and SYDVKM. Trimming shortened V by 3 bases and J by 1 base, and 7 bases separated the two germline ends. TCRdb used MiXCR to reprocess the 5' RACE reads, holding one entry per CDR3 protein. The sample contains fewer than 40,000 distinct CDR3 sequences, 8.2% of which appear only once. The V call is TRBV28, the J call TRBJ2-7; tentatively, D is TRBD1 (5 bases). The source is an adult who had HIV and had not received antiretroviral therapy, or was an uninfected healthy control (not recorded which). Source material: peripheral blood. The CDR3 here is CASSLPGSYEQYF. CDR3 DNA sequence: TGTGCCAGCAGTTTGCCAGGGTCCTACGAGCAGTACTTC.